This paragraph reports one T cell receptor (beta chain). The data belong to a study of blood T cell repertoires in COVID-19. Study at large: The United States, Italy and Spain were the sources of the acute and convalescent COVID-19 samples.

As processed by the authors: Reference gene primers were amplified, and this amplification served to estimate nucleated cell counts. Profiled with immunoSEQ multiplex PCR; TCRdb holds only in-frame clones, not every one. V and J calls and clone size come straight from that table; D and trimming were deduced from the DNA. Found here are about 46,000 clones, approximately 86% of them singletons; the top ten hold roughly 15%. Trimming took 8 bases from V and 0 from J, leaving 17 bases between them. The germline gives CDR1 MDHEN, CDR2 SYDVKM. CDR3 length: 16 amino acids. The source of this sequence is a man aged 55-75 years with active or convalescent COVID-19. Specimen: peripheral blood. The V call is TRBV28, the J call TRBJ2-1, with TRBD2 as a possible D gene (5 bases). The CDR3 DNA reads as TGTGCCAGCGACCAGAACGGGGTAAGCTCCTACAATGAGCAGTTCTTC. Amino acid sequence: CASDQNGVSSYNEQFF.